The subject of this entry is one T cell receptor beta chain. No antigen is known for it. This record belongs to a study of cytomegalovirus exposure and HLA in healthy donors. The study sampled nominally healthy donors, though unrecorded immune exposures were likely. Whole-study results and caveats: Accurate predictions that matched the HLA-A and HLA-B alleles of most subjects were reportedly made from TCR beta sequences.

Primers included in the PCR were 60 Vbeta and 13 Jbeta primers. Methods used by the authors: The authors later counted roughly 76 million unique TCR beta chains, approximately 10 million of them shared. The repertoire was sequenced with immunoSEQ multiplex PCR; TCRdb's copy has only in-frame clones and lacks some. That table supplies the V and J calls and clone size; D and trimming were determined from the DNA. The profile shows about 64,000 clones, roughly 80% of them singletons. The CDR3 totals 15 residues. Trimming stripped 1 base from V and 2 bases from J, with 12 bases between. From germline, CDR1 is SNHLY and CDR2 FYNNEI.

The sample consisted of PBMCs. This TCR came from a male donor in good health and CMV-seropositive. J is TRBJ2-7 and V is TRBV2; D is unclear. This CDR3 is CASSEGWPNTYEQYF. The CDR3 DNA reads TGTGCCAGCAGTGAAGGGTGGCCGAATACCTACGAGCAGTACTTC.